Reported below is one T cell receptor beta chain. This entry comes from a study of neoadjuvant nivolumab and ipilimumab in lung cancer. This table comes from immunoSEQ multiplex PCR, and its TCRdb copy is limited to in-frame clones, with some not included. The sample holds 7,000 to 8,500 clones; around 90% are singletons and the top ten take 2.4%. V gave up 3 bases and J gave up 4 bases, with 20 bases separating them. Germline assignment: CDR1 SQVTM and CDR2 ANQGSEA. The CDR3 covers 16 residues. The J gene is TRBJ2-3, the V gene TRBV29-1, with D maybe TRBD1 (5 bases). The sample consisted of tumor tissue, taken after neoadjuvant nivolumab, alone or with ipilimumab, at or shortly before surgery. The receptor was isolated from an adult with non-small cell lung cancer. Some clones in this sample may be carry-over from other donors' samples. The CDR3 DNA is TGCAGCGTTGATTGGACAAATGCTGGTTTCGCAGATACGCAGTATTTT. This translates into CSVDWTNAGFADTQYF.